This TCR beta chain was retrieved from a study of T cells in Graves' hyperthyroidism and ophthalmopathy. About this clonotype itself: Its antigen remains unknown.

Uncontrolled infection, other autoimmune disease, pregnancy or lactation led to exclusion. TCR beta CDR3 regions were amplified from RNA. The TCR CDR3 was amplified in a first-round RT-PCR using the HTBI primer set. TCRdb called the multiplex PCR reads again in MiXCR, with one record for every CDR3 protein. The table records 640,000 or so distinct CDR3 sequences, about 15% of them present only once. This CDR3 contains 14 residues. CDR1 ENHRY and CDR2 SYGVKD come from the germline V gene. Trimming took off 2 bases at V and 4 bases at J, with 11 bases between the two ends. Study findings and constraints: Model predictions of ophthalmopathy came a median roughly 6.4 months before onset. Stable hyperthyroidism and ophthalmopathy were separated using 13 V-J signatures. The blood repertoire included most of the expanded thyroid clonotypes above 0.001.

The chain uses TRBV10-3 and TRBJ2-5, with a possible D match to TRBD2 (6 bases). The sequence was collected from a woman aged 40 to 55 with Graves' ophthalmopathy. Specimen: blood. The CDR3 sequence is CAISERGIGETQYF. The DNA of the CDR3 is TGTGCCATCAGTGAGCGCGGGATCGGAGAGACCCAGTACTTC.